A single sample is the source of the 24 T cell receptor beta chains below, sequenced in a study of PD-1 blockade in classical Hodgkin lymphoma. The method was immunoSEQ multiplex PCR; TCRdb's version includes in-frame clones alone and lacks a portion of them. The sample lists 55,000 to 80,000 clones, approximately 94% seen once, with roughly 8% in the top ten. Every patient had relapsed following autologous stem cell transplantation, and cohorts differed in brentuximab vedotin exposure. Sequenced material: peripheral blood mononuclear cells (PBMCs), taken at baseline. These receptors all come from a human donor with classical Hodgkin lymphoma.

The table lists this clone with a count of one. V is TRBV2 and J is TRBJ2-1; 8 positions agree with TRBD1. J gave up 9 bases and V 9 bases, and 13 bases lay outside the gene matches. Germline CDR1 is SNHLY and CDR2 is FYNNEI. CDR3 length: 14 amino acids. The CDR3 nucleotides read TGTGCCAGTTTCTTGGGGGGACAGGAGGGTGAGCAGTTCTTC. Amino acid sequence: CASFLGGQEGEQFF.

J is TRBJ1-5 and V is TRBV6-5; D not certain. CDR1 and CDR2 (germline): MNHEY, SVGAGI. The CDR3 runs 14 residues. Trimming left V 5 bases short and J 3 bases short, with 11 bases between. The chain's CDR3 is CASSEIGSNQPQHF. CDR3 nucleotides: TGTGCCAGCAGTGAAATCGGGTCCAATCAGCCCCAGCATTTT.

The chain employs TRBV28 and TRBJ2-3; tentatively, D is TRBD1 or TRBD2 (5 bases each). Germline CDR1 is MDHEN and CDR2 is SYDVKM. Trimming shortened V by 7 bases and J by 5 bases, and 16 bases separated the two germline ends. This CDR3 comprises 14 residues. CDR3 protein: CASNRRGVIDTQYF. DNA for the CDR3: TGTGCCAGCAACAGGAGAGGGGTTATAGATACGCAGTATTTT. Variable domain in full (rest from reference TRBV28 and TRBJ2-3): DVKVTQSSRYLVKRTGEKVFLECVQDMDHENMFWYRQDPGLGLRLIYFSYDVKMKEKGDIPEGYSVSREKKERFSLILESASTNQTSMYLCASNRRGVIDTQYFGPGTRLTVL.

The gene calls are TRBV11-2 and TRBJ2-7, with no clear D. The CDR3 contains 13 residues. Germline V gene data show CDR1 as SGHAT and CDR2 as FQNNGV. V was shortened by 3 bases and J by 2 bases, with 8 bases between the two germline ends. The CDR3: CASSLGGTYEQYF. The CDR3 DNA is TGTGCCAGCAGCTTGGGCGGAACCTACGAGCAGTACTTC.

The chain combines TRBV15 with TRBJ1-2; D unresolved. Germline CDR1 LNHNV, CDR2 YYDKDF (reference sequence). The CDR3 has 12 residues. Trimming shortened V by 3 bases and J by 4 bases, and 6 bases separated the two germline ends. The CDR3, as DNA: TGTGCCACCAGCAGCGGACGCTATGGCTACACCTTC. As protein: CATSSGRYGYTF.

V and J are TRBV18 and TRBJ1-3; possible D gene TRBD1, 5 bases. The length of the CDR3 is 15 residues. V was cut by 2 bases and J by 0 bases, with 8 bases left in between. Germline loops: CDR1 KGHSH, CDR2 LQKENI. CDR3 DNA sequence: TGTGCCAGCTCACCAGAGGGGAACTCTGGAAACACCATATATTTT. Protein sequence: CASSPEGNSGNTIYF.

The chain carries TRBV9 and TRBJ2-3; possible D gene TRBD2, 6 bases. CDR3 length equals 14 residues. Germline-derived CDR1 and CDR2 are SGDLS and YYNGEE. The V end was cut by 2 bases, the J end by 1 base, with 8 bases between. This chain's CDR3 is CASSVVAGTDTQYF. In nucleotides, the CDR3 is TGTGCCAGCAGCGTCGTAGCGGGCACAGATACGCAGTATTTT.

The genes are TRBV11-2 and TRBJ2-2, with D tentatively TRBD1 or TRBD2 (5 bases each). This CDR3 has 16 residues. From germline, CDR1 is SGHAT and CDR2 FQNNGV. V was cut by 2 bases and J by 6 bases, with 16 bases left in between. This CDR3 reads CASSLSGSGNPGELFF. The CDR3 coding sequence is TGTGCCAGCAGCTTATCAGGGTCGGGGAATCCCGGGGAGCTGTTTTTT.

CDR3 DNA: TGTGCCAGCAGCTCTGGTCCCGGGACAGGGGGCGGGGAGACCCAGTACTTC. It encodes CASSSGPGTGGGETQYF. The chain uses TRBV11-2 and TRBJ2-5; 12 bases match TRBD1. V was pared by 4 bases and J by 5 bases, with 11 bases of the junction left unmatched. Germline CDR1 reads SGHAT; CDR2 reads FQNNGV. The CDR3 is made up of 17 amino acids.

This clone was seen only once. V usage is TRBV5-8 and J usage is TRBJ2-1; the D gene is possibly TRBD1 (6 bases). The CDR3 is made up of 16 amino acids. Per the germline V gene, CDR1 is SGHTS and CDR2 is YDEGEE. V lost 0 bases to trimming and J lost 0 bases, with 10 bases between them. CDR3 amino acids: CASSLGQGLSYNEQFF. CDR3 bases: TGTGCCAGCAGCTTGGGCCAGGGGCTCTCCTACAATGAGCAGTTCTTC.

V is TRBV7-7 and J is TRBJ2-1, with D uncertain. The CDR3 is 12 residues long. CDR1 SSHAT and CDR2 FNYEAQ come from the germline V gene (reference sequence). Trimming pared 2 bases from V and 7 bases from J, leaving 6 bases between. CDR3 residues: CASSLNGNEQFF. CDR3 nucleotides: TGTGCCAGCAGCTTAAATGGTAATGAGCAGTTCTTC.

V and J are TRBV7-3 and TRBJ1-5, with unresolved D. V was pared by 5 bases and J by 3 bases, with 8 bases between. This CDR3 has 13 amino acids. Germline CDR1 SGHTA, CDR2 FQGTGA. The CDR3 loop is CASSLGINQPQHF. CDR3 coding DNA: TGTGCCAGCAGCCTGGGTATCAATCAGCCCCAGCATTTT.

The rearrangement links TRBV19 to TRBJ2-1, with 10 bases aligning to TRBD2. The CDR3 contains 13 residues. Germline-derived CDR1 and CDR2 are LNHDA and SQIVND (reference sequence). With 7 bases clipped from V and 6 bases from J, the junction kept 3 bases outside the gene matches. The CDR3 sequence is CASKRTSGNEQFF. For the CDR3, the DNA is TGTGCCAGTAAACGGACTAGCGGCAATGAGCAGTTCTTC.

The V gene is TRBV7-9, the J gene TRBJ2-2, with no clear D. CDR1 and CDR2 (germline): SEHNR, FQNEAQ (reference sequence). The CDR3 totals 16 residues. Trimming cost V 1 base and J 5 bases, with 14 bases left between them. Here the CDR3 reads CASSLVVRGRTGELFF. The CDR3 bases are TGTGCCAGCAGCTTAGTTGTCAGAGGAAGAACCGGGGAGCTGTTTTTT.

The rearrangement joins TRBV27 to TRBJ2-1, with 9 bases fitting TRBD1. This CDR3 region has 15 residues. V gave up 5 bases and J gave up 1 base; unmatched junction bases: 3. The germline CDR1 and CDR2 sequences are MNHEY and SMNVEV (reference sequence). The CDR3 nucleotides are TGTGCCAGCAGTACAGGGGGCTGGTCCTACAATGAGCAGTTCTTC. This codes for CASSTGGWSYNEQFF.

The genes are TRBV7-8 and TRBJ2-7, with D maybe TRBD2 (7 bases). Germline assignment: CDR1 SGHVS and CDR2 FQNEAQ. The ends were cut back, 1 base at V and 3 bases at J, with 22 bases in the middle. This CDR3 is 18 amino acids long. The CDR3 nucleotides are TGTGCCAGCAGCTTAGAGGGGGTCGGGCGCGGGGGCCGCTACGAGCAGTACTTC. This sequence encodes CASSLEGVGRGGRYEQYF. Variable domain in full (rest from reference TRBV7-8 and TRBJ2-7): GAGVSQSPRYKVAKRGQDVALRCDPISGHVSLFWYQQALGQGPEFLTYFQNEAQLDKSGLPSDRFFAERPEGSVSTLKIQRTQQEDSAVYLCASSLEGVGRGGRYEQYFGPGTRLTVT.

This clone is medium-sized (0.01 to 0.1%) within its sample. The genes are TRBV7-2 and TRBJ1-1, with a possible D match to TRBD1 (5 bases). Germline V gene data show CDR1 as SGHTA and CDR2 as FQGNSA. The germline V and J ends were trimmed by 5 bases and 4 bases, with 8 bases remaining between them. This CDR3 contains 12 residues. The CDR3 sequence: CASSLGATEAFF. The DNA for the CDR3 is TGTGCCAGCAGCCTAGGGGCCACTGAAGCTTTCTTT.

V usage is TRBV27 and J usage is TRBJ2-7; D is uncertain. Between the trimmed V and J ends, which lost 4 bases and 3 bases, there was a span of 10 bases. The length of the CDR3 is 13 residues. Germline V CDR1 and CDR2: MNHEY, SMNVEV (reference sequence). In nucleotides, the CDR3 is TGTGCCAGCAGTTCCGATCCCTTCTACGAGCAGTACTTC. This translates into CASSSDPFYEQYF.

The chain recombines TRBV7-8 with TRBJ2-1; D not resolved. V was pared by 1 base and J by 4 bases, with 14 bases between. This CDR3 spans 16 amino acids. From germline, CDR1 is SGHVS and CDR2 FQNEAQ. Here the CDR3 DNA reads TGTGCCAGCAGCTTAGTTTTGTTACCCATATACAATGAGCAGTTCTTC. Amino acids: CASSLVLLPIYNEQFF.

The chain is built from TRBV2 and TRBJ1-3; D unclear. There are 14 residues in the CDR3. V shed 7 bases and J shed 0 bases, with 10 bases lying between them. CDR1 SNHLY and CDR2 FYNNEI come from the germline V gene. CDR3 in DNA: TGTGCCAGCATACGGGGAGACTCTGGAAACACCATATATTTT. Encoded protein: CASIRGDSGNTIYF.

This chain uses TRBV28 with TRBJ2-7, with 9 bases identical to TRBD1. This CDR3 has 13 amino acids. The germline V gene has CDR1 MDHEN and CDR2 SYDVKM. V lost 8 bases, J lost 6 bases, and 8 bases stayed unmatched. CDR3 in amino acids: CASQDRGVGEQYF. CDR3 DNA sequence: TGTGCCAGCCAGGACAGGGGAGTGGGCGAGCAGTACTTC. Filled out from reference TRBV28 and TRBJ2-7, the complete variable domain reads DVKVTQSSRYLVKRTGEKVFLECVQDMDHENMFWYRQDPGLGLRLIYFSYDVKMKEKGDIPEGYSVSREKKERFSLILESASTNQTSMYLCASQDRGVGEQYFGPGTRLTVT.

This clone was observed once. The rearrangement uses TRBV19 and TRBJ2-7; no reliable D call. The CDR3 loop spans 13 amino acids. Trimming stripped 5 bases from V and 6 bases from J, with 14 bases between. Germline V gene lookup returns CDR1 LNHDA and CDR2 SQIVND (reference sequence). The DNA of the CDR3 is TGTGCCAGTAGTTTTCTCCTTCGCGGCGAGCAGTACTTC. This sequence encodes CASSFLLRGEQYF. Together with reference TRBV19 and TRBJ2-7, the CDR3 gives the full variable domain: DGGITQSPKYLFRKEGQNVTLSCEQNLNHDAMYWYRQDPGQGLRLIYYSQIVNDFQKGDIAEGYSVSREKKESFPLTVTSAQKNPTAFYLCASSFLLRGEQYFGPGTRLTVT.

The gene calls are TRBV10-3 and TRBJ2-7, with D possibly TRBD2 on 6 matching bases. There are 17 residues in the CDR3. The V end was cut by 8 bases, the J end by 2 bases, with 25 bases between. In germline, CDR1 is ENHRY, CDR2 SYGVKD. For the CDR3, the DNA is TGTGCCATCGCTTTGAGGAGGGCTTACCCGCCCACCTACGAGCAGTACTTC. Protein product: CAIALRRAYPPTYEQYF.

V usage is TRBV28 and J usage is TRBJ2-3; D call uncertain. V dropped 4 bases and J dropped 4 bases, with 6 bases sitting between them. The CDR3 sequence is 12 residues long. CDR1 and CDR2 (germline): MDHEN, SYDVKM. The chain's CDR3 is CASSSSADTQYF. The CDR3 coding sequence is TGTGCCAGCAGTTCCTCGGCAGATACGCAGTATTTT.